The 19 T cell receptor beta chains below all came from one sample that was sequenced in a study of blood T cells in healthy people across ages. For the second PCR, which ran for roughly 7 to 11 cycles, a sample-barcoded 5' primer and a J-beta primer mix were used. TCRdb used MiXCR to reprocess the 5' RACE reads, holding one entry per CDR3 protein. There are 850,000 or so distinct CDR3 sequences in the sample; less than 35% occur only once, and around 15% lies in the top ten. Sequenced input: blood. These receptors all stem from a woman older than 75 in good health.

Details on this clonotype: A much larger clone lies a single base off, so this may be a read error. The rearrangement joins TRBV15 to TRBJ2-1; unclear D gene. The germline gives CDR1 LNHNV, CDR2 YYDKDF (reference sequence). This CDR3 contains 12 residues. Trimming left V 0 bases short and J 8 bases short, with 5 bases between. The CDR3 loop reads CATSRDRDEQFF. CDR3 nucleotide sequence: TGTGCCACCAGCAGAGACAGAGATGAGCAGTTCTTC.

This clonotype was detected ten times or more. A read error may be the cause here, since a much bigger clone is one base away. The V call is TRBV7-2, the J call TRBJ2-5; TRBD2 aligns across 10 bases. The germline gives CDR1 SGHTA, CDR2 FQGNSA. V lost 4 bases to trimming and J lost 11 bases; unmatched junction nucleotides: 13. The length of the CDR3 is 15 residues. CDR3 sequence: CASSSPGLAFNEQYF. DNA of the CDR3: TGTGCCAGCAGCTCTCCGGGACTAGCGTTCAATGAGCAGTACTTC.

V is TRBV2 and J is TRBJ2-3; D gene uncertain. The CDR3 consists of 13 residues. Looked up from germline, CDR1 is SNHLY and CDR2 is FYNNEI. V shed 7 bases and J shed 1 base, with 9 bases lying between them. The CDR3 spells CASTATRTDTQYF. In DNA, the CDR3 is TGTGCCAGCACCGCGACCCGCACAGATACGCAGTATTTT.

On this clonotype itself: This may arise from a read error, as a much more abundant clone is one base away. This chain links TRBV5-1 with TRBJ2-5; 10 nucleotides match TRBD2. The V gene's germline CDR1 is SGHRS and CDR2 YFSETQ. CDR3 length: 15 residues. For the CDR3, the DNA is TGCGCCAGCAGCCTCCGGACTAGCGGCCAAGAGACCCAGGACTTC. Translating gives CASSLRTSGQETQDF.

On this clonotype: With a much larger clone just one base away, this may be a read error. The rearrangement links TRBV7-8 to TRBJ1-2; D might be TRBD1 (6 bases). The CDR3 covers 15 residues. CDR1 and CDR2 (germline): SGHVS, FQNEAQ. The V and J ends lost 5 bases and 4 bases respectively, with 17 bases between them. This CDR3 is CASSPQGLPFYGYTF. DNA of the CDR3: TGTGCCAGCAGCCCGCAGGGGCTCCCCTTCTATGGCTACACCTTC.

The sample holds many counts of this clonotype. The rearrangement links TRBV7-2 to TRBJ2-3; 12 nucleotides agree with TRBD2. The V and J ends lost 5 bases and 5 bases, in that order; junction bases with no gene match: 8. CDR3 length: 16 residues. From germline, CDR1 is SGHTA and CDR2 FQGNSA. Here the CDR3 reads CASSDLAGGLGDTQYF. DNA of the CDR3: TGTGCCAGCAGCGATCTAGCGGGGGGGCTTGGAGATACGCAGTATTTT.

This clonotype was counted at least ten times. The V call is TRBV7-9, the J call TRBJ2-1; 7 nucleotides match TRBD1. CDR1 and CDR2 from the germline V gene are SEHNR and FQNEAQ (reference sequence). CDR3 length: 12 residues. V was pared by 4 bases and J by 9 bases, with 3 bases of the junction left unmatched. CDR3 DNA: TGTGCCAGCAGCTCGGGACAGACTGAGCAGTTCTTC. Protein: CASSSGQTEQFF.

This clonotype was seen a handful of times. The chain carries TRBV29-1 and TRBJ1-1; no clear D gene. V was pared by 3 bases and J by 0 bases, with 5 bases between. Germline-derived CDR1 and CDR2 are SQVTM and ANQGSEA. CDR3 length equals 12 residues. Here the CDR3 DNA reads TGCAGCGTTGAGAGGATGAACACTGAAGCTTTCTTT. Its translation is CSVERMNTEAFF.

This clonotype has only one observation. The V gene is TRBV20-1, the J gene TRBJ2-3; the D gene is possibly TRBD1 (5 bases). CDR1 DFQATT and CDR2 SNEGSKA come from the germline V gene (reference sequence). V gave up 1 base and J gave up 4 bases, with 12 bases separating them. This CDR3 comprises 14 residues. Here the CDR3 reads CSARAAGLPDTQYF. In DNA, the CDR3 is TGCAGTGCTAGAGCGGCAGGGCTCCCAGATACGCAGTATTTT.

This clonotype was recorded once. The chain is built from TRBV21-1 and TRBJ1-2; TRBD1 is the table's D call, not checked against the DNA. TRBV21-1 is annotated as a pseudogene. The CDR3 has 16 amino acids. The CDR3 nucleotides read TGTGCCAGCAGCAAAGATGGGACAGGGCCTAACTATGGCTACACCTTC. This codes for CASSKDGTGPNYGYTF.

The chain carries TRBV6-2 or TRBV6-3 and TRBJ2-2; D remains unclear. The CDR3 totals 14 residues. Germline V gene data show CDR1 as MNHEY and CDR2 as SVGEGT. V shed 4 bases and J shed 1 base, with 7 bases lying between them. The CDR3: CASSFRQNTGELFF. The DNA of the CDR3 is TGTGCCAGCAGTTTTCGACAGAACACCGGGGAGCTGTTTTTT.

About this clonotype itself: It may be a read error: a sequence one base away is much more abundant. V gene TRBV12-3 or TRBV12-4 combines with J gene TRBJ2-7; D remains ambiguous. CDR3 size: 12 residues. The V gene lost 8 bases and the J gene lost 3 bases, with 11 bases spanning the gap. The CDR3 sequence is CASRFSRYEQYF. The CDR3 bases are TGTGCCAGCCGCTTTAGTCGCTACGAGCAGTACTTC.

Many counts were recorded for this clonotype. V usage is TRBV5-1 and J usage is TRBJ2-6; D is uncertain. There are 15 residues in the CDR3. V was clipped by 2 bases and J by 1 base, with 7 bases between them. Germline-derived CDR1 and CDR2 are SGHRS and YFSETQ. The DNA of the CDR3 is TGCGCCAGCAGCTTCAGGCCATCTGGGGCCAACGTCCTGACTTTC. Residues: CASSFRPSGANVLTF.

This clonotype occurred a few times. V and J are TRBV7-8 and TRBJ1-4, with a tentative D call TRBD1 (5 bases). Trimming cost V 3 bases and J 4 bases, with 12 bases left between them. CDR3 length equals 15 residues. CDR1 is SGHVS, CDR2 FQNEAQ, per germline. CDR3 sequence reads: CASSFPGRDNEKLFF. The CDR3, as DNA: TGTGCCAGCAGCTTCCCGGGACGGGATAATGAAAAACTGTTTTTT.

As for this clonotype: A much larger clone lies a single base off, so this may be a read error. J is TRBJ1-2 and V is TRBV11-2, with D possibly matching TRBD1 (6 bases). This CDR3 comprises 14 residues. Germline values: CDR1 SGHAT, CDR2 FQNNGV. The CDR3 region has the DNA TGTGCCAGCAGCTTAGGGCAGGGGTTTCGTGGCCACACCTTC. Translating gives CASSLGQGFRGHTF. The whole variable domain, remainder taken from reference TRBV11-2 and TRBJ1-2, is EAGVAQSPRYKIIEKRQSVAFWCNPISGHATLYWYQQILGQGPKLLIQFQNNGVVDDSQLPKDRFSAERLKGVDSTLKIQPAKLEDSAVYLCASSLGQGFRGHTFGSGTRLTVV.

This clonotype was observed many times. The genes are TRBV6-2 or TRBV6-3 and TRBJ2-7; 8 bases align to TRBD1. J was trimmed by 2 bases and V by 6 bases; bases with no gene match: 3. The CDR3 length is 13 residues. Germline V gene data show CDR1 as MNHEY and CDR2 as SVGEGT. CDR3: CASRGTGAYEQYF. CDR3 coding DNA: TGTGCCAGCAGAGGGACAGGCGCCTACGAGCAGTACTTC.

The table lists this clonotype with many counts. The J gene is TRBJ2-7, the V gene TRBV7-2; 10 nucleotides match TRBD2. CDR3 length: 16 amino acids. V lost 2 bases, J lost 4 bases, and 8 bases stayed unmatched. Germline V gene lookup returns CDR1 SGHTA and CDR2 FQGNSA. For the CDR3, the DNA is TGTGCCAGCAGCTTAAGCGGGGGGGCCTTAGGTTACGAGCAGTACTTC. Translating it yields CASSLSGGALGYEQYF.

As concerns this clonotype: Just one base apart from a much larger clone, this may be a read error. The genes are TRBV12-3 or TRBV12-4 and TRBJ2-1; D remains unclear. Trimming shortened V by 7 bases and J by 5 bases, and 12 bases separated the two germline ends. The length of the CDR3 is 13 residues. The CDR3 loop reads CASNLSIDNEQFF. The CDR3 DNA reads as TGTGCCAGCAATTTGAGTATCGACAATGAGCAGTTCTTC.

This clonotype was found many times. The chain is built from TRBV6-2 or TRBV6-3 and TRBJ2-1; D tentatively fits TRBD1 or TRBD2 (5 bases each). CDR3 length equals 13 residues. V lost 8 bases and J lost 4, with 12 bases in between. CDR1 is MNHEY, CDR2 SVGEGT, per germline. CDR3 sequence reads: CASRGTVYNEQFF. The CDR3 region has the DNA TGTGCCAGCCGTGGGACGGTTTACAATGAGCAGTTCTTC.